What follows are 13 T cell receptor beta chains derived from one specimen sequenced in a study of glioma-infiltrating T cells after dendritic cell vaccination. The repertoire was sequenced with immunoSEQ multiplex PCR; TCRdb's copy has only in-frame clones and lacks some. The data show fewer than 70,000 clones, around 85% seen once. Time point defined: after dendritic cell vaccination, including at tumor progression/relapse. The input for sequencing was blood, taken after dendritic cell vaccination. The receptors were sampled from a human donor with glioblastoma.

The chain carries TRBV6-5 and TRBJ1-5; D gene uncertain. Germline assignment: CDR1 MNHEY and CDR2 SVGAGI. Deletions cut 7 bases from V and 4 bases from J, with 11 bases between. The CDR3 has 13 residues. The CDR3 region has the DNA TGTGCCAGCAAAAGCTACCCGAATCAGCCCCAGCATTTT. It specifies CASKSYPNQPQHF.

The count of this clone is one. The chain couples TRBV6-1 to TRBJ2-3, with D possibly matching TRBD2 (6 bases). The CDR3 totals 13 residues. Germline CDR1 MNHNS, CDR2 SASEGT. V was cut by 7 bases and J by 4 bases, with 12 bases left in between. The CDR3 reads CASKGGWADTQYF. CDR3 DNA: TGTGCCAGCAAAGGAGGGTGGGCAGATACGCAGTATTTT.

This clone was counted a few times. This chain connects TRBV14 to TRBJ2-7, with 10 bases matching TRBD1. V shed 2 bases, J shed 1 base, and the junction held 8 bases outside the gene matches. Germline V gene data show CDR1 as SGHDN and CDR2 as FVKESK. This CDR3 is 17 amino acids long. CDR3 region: CASSQTRGTGVSYEQYF. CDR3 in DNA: TGTGCCAGCAGCCAAACCAGGGGGACAGGGGTTTCCTACGAGCAGTACTTC. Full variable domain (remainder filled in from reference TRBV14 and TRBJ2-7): EAGVTQFPSHSVIEKGQTVTLRCDPISGHDNLYWYRRVMGKEIKFLLHFVKESKQDESGMPNNRFLAERTGGTYSTLKVQPAELEDSGVYFCASSQTRGTGVSYEQYFGPGTRLTVT.

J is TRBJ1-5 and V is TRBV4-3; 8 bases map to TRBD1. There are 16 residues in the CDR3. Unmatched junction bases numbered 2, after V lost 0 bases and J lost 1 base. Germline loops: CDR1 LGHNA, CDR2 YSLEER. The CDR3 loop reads CASSQEQGGSNQPQHF. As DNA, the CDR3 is TGCGCCAGCAGCCAAGAACAGGGGGGAAGCAATCAGCCCCAGCATTTT.

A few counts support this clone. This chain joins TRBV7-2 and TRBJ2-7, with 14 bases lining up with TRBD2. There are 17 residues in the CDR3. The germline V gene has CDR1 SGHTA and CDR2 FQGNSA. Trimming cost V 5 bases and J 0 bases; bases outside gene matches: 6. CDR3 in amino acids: CASSRTSGGQTSYEQYF. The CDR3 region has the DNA TGTGCCAGCAGCAGGACTAGCGGGGGGCAAACCTCCTACGAGCAGTACTTC. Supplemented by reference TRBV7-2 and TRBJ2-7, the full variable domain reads GAGVSQSPSNKVTEKGKDVELRCDPISGHTALYWYRQSLGQGLEFLIYFQGNSAPDKSGLPSDRFSAERTGGSVSTLTIQRTQQEDSAVYLCASSRTSGGQTSYEQYFGPGTRLTVT.

The CDR3 coding sequence is TGTGCCAGCAGCCCACTGGGGACAGGGTCTAACTATGGCTACACCTTC. It codes for CASSPLGTGSNYGYTF. V usage is TRBV5-6 and J usage is TRBJ1-2; 9 bases match TRBD1. The germline CDR1 and CDR2 sequences are SGHDT and YYEEEE. The V segment lost 4 bases and the J segment 0 bases; nucleotides outside the gene matches: 7. The CDR3 has 16 residues.

The CDR3 region is CASSPEGQGAGYTF. Written as DNA, the CDR3 is TGTGCCAGCTCACCGGAGGGACAGGGAGCTGGCTACACCTTC. This chain uses TRBV18 with TRBJ1-2, with TRBD1 matching 9 bases. Germline V gene lookup returns CDR1 KGHSH and CDR2 LQKENI. This CDR3 contains 14 residues. V dropped 3 bases and J dropped 7; count of bases not matched to a gene: 6.

The CDR3 coding sequence is TGCGCCAGCAGCCCCGGGACAGGGAAGGGTTACGAGCAGTACTTC. Translation: CASSPGTGKGYEQYF. This chain joins TRBV4-1 and TRBJ2-7; 9 positions agree with TRBD1. The CDR3 totals 15 residues. Germline V gene data show CDR1 as MGHRA and CDR2 as YSYEKL. V lost 4 bases to trimming and J lost 4 bases; unmatched junction nucleotides: 8.

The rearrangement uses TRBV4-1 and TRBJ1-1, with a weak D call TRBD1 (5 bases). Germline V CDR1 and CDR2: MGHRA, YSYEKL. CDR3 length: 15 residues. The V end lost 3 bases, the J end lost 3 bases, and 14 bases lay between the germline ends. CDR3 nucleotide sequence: TGCGCCAGCAGCCATCCTTTGAGCAGGGACACTGAAGCTTTCTTT. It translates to CASSHPLSRDTEAFF.

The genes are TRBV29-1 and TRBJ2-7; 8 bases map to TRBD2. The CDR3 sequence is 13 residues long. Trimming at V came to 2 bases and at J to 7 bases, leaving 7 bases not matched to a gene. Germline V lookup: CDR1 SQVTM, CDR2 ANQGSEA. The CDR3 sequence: CSVEFRASGEQYF. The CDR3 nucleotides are TGCAGCGTTGAATTCAGGGCTAGCGGGGAGCAGTACTTC.

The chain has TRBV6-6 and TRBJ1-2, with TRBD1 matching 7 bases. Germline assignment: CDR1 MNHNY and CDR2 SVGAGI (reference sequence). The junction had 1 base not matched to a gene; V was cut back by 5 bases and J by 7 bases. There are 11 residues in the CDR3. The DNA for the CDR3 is TGTGCCAGCAGTCCAGGGGGTGGCTACACCTTC. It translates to CASSPGGGYTF.

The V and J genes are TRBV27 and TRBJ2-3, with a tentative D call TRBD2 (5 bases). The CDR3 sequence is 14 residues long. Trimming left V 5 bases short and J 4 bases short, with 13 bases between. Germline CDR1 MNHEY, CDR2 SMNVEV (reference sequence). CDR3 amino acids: CASSRPGLSDTQYF. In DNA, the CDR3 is TGTGCCAGCAGTAGACCCGGACTCTCAGATACGCAGTATTTT.

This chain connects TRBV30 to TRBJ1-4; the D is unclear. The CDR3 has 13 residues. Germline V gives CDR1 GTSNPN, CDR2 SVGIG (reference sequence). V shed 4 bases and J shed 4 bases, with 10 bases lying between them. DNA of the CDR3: TGTGCCTGGAACACCAGGTATAATGAAAAACTGTTTTTT. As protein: CAWNTRYNEKLFF.